This note documents a single TCR beta chain sequence. Its antigen is as yet unknown. The protocol was immunoSEQ multiplex PCR, while the TCRdb copy is restricted to in-frame clones and leaves out a portion. The profile covers approximately 100,000 clones, with 82% appearing a single time and 6.3% taken by the ten largest. This entry is derived from a study of PD-1 blockade in mismatch repair-deficient tumors. CDR1 and CDR2 (germline): SQVTM, ANQGSEA. The V end was cut by 7 bases, the J end by 0 bases, with 7 bases between. The CDR3 is 12 residues long. Study-wide results and limits: After pembrolizumab, tumor-resident clones rose rapidly, then generally contracted before radiologic responses.

All patients were mismatch repair deficient, assessed by either PCR or immunohistochemistry. The source of this sequence is an adult with mismatch repair-deficient cancer. This sample comprised peripheral blood, obtained 35 to 37 weeks after starting pembrolizumab. The rearrangement uses TRBV29-1 and TRBJ1-3; D is perhaps TRBD1 (6 bases). The CDR3 nucleotides are TGCAGCGGACAGGACTCTGGAAACACCATATATTTT. It yields the protein CSGQDSGNTIYF.